The T cell receptor beta chain under discussion was sequenced for a study of technical replicates of blood from several donors. V was shortened by 5 bases and J by 5 bases, with 5 bases between the two germline ends. The CDR3 totals 11 residues. Germline CDR1 SGHRS, CDR2 YFSETQ. Repertoires were generated with immunoSEQ multiplex PCR, while TCRdb's copy carries only in-frame clones and drops some. The sample lists under 75,000 clones, 70% to 90% occurring once. The receptor was isolated from a human donor in good health. Some clones in this sample may be carry-over from other donors' samples. The rearrangement links TRBV5-1 to TRBJ2-1; D gene ambiguous. The sample consisted of PBMCs. DNA for the CDR3: TGCGCCAGCAGTCTCGACAATGAGCAGTTCTTC. Translation: CASSLDNEQFF. The whole variable domain, filled in from reference TRBV5-1 and TRBJ2-1, reads KAGVTQTPRYLIKTRGQQVTLSCSPISGHRSVSWYQQTPGQGLQFLFEYFSETQRNKGNFPGRFSGRQFSNSRSEMNVSTLELGDSALYLCASSLDNEQFFGPGTRLTVL.